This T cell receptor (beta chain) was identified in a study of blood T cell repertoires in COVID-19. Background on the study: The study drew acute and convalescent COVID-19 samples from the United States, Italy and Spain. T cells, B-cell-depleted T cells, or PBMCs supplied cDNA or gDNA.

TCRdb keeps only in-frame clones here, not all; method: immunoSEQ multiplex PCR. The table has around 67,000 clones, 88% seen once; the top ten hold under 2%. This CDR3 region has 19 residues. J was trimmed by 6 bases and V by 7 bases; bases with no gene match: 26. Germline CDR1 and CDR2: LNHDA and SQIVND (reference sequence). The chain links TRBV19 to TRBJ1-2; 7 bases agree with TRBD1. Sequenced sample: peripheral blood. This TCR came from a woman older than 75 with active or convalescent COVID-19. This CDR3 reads CASTGHTRRQGRKVNGYTF. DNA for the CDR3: TGTGCCAGTACCGGACATACACGAAGACAGGGCAGAAAGGTTAATGGCTACACCTTC.